The TCR beta chain described here comes from a study of blood T cell repertoires in COVID-19 (dated by TCRdb to between 2020 and 2021). Study-wide context: The collaborator samples originated in the United States, Italy and Spain and spanned the acute and convalescent phases of COVID-19. The dataset comprised deeply sampled blood TCRbeta repertoires from subjects exposed to, actively infected with, or recovered from COVID-19. Samples were obtained from the ongoing ImmuneRACE study (first 160 participants) and from 1,254 subjects provided by 6 global collaborators. The material from the prospective study consisted of cDNA or gDNA derived from T cells, B-cell-depleted T cells, or PBMCs. The repertoires were made available in a free public database intended to serve as a resource for research on the immune response to SARS-CoV-2. Sample metadata almost always included a de-identified subject ID, COVID-19 status, age in years and sex. Where available, HLA class I and class II types were obtained from metadata supplied by the sample provider rather than from assay-based typing. General conclusions and limits of the study: Clinical and demographic metadata were provided uncurated, with the amount varying by source and participant.

TCRbeta CDR3 regions were amplified from genomic DNA by means of the immunoSEQ Assay, a bias-controlled multiplex PCR. As for the original processing: Nucleated cell counts per sample were estimated from amplification of reference gene primers within the assay. Sequence reads were collapsed and filtered to measure the absolute abundance of every unique TCRbeta CDR3 rearrangement. Productive Simpson clonality was computed per sample as the square root of Simpson's diversity index over productive rearrangements. TCRdb carries this immuneACCESS record with in-frame sequences only. Its versions omit some clonotypes, under half of them owing to an unresolved V gene in the studies checked, with the rest unexplained. That table is the source of V, J and clone size, and D and trimming were worked out from the DNA. Present in this sample are under 300,000 clones, 82% of which were seen just once. The top ten hold around 3.4% of the sample.

Each collaborating institution followed its own protocols to collect whole blood in K2EDTA tubes. For TCRbeta analysis, collaborators shipped samples as frozen whole blood, isolated PBMCs, or DNA extracted from either of those sample types. Taken from cysteine to phenylalanine, the CDR3 has 15 residues. Only the CDR3 DNA stays, 45 bases, in frame from base 1. Taken from the germline V gene (reference sequence), the CDR1 and CDR2 loops are LNHDA and SQIVND. Between the V and J ends, shortened by 3 bases and 0 bases respectively, the junction contains 10 bases. Worth noting for this clone: Its binding antigen is unknown. No base quality values were provided; no much bigger clone lies one nucleotide off.

The sequenced material came from peripheral blood. The source of this sequence is a woman aged 18 to 35 with acute or convalescent COVID-19. The chain is encoded by TRBV19 joined to TRBJ2-3, with TRBD2 tentatively as D gene (6 bases match). CDR3 protein: CASSMGDSSTDTQYF. The DNA sequence is given as TGTGCCAGTAGTATGGGGGACTCCAGCACAGATACGCAGTATTTT.